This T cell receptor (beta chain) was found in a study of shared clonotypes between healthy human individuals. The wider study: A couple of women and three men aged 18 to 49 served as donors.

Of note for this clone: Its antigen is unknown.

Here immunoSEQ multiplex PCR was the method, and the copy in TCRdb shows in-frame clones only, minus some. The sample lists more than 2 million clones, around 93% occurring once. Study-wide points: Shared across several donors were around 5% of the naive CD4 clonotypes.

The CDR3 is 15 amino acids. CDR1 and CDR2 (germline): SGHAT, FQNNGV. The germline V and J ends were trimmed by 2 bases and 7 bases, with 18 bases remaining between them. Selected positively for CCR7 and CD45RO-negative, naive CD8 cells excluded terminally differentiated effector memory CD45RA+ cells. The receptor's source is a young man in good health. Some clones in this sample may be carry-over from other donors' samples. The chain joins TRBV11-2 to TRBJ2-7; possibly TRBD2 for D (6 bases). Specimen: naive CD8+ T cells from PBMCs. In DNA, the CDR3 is TGTGCCAGCAGCTTATTATTAGCGGCGCCTAGGGAGCAGTACTTC. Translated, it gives CASSLLLAAPREQYF.